This T cell receptor beta chain was sequenced for a study of blood T cell repertoires in COVID-19. Assay used: immunoSEQ multiplex PCR; TCRdb lists only in-frame clones, some missing. The sample holds 200,000 to 250,000 clones; 80% to 90% are singletons and the top ten take 3.5% to 5%. The V segment lost 3 bases and the J segment 2 bases; nucleotides outside the gene matches: 5. This CDR3 is built from 16 residues. Germline-derived CDR1 and CDR2 are MNHNS and SASEGT. The chain has TRBV6-1 and TRBJ2-1; 9 nucleotides match TRBD2. Material for sequencing was peripheral blood. The TCR comes from a man aged 45-65 years with acute or convalescent COVID-19. CDR3 nucleotide sequence: TGTGCCAGCAGTGATGCGGCGGGGGGGCCCTACAATGAGCAGTTCTTC. Its protein is CASSDAAGGPYNEQFF.